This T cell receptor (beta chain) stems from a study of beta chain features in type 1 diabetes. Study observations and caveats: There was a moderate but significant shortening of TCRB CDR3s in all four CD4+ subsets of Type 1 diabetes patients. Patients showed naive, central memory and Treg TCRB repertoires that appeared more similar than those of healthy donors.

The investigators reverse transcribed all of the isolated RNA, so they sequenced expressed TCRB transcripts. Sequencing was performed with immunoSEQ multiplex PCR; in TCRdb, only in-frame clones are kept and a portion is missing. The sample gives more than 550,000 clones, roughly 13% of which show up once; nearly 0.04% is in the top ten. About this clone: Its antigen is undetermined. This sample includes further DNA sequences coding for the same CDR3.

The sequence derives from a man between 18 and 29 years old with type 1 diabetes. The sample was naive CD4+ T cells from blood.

Here the CDR3 reads CAWSLTVNTEAFF. CDR3 in DNA: TGTGCCTGGAGCCTGACTGTGAACACTGAAGCTTTCTTT. The chain has TRBV30 and TRBJ1-1; no firm D call. The V and J ends lost 3 bases and 0 bases respectively, with 8 bases between them. The CDR3 covers 13 residues. Germline CDR1 is GTSNPN and CDR2 is SVGIG (reference sequence).